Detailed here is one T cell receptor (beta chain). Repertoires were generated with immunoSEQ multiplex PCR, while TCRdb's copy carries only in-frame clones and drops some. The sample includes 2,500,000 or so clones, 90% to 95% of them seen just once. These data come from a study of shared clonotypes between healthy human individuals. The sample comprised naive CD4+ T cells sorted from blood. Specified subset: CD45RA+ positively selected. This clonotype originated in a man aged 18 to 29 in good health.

CDR3 sequence: CASSRTEGTGGGTDTQYF. CDR3 in DNA: TGCGCCAGCAGCCGCACCGAGGGCACAGGGGGCGGCACAGATACGCAGTATTTT. This chain joins TRBV4-1 and TRBJ2-3, with 9 bases that match TRBD1. Germline V CDR1 and CDR2: MGHRA, YSYEKL. Losses at the gene ends were 4 bases for V and 1 base for J; bases not matched to a gene: 12. This CDR3 comprises 18 residues.